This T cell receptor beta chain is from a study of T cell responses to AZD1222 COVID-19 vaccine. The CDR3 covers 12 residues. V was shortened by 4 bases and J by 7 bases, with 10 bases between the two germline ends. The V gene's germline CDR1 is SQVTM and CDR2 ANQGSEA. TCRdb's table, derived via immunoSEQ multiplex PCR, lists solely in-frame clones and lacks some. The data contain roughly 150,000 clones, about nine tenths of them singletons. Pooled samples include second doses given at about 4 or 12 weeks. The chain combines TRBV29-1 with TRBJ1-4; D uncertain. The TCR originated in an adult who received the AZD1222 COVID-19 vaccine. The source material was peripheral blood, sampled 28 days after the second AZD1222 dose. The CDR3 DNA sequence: TGCAGCGTTGGGGGTGGAGGTGAAAAACTGTTTTTT. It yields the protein CSVGGGGEKLFF.